Listed here are 14 T cell receptor beta chains from one sample, sequenced in a study of tumor and adjacent non-tumor tissue in lung cancer. Three rounds of nested PCR, following a modified ARM-PCR protocol, produced the TCRbeta library. TCRdb passed the multiplex PCR reads through MiXCR, listing each CDR3 protein once. Of 80,000 to 100,000 distinct CDR3 sequences listed, around three quarters are singletons. RNA was extracted from bulk tissue without any cell sorting. More than 3 cm separated this lung sample from the edge of the tumor. The source material was distant non-tumor lung tissue. Receptor source: a man aged 55 to 70 with small cell lung cancer.

As concerns this clonotype: A junction end diverges from the germline sequence, so it may reflect a read error. The rearrangement joins TRBV29-1 to TRBJ2-5; D remains unclear. CDR1 is SQVTM and CDR2 is ANQGSEA in the germline V gene. The CDR3 is 12 amino acids. CDR3 amino acids: CSVESLGEAQYF. As DNA, the CDR3 is TGCAGCGTTGAGTCACTTGGAGAGGCCCAGTACTTC.

As concerns this clonotype: Given a much more abundant clone one base away, this may be a read error. V is TRBV24-1 and J is TRBJ2-1; D may be TRBD2 (5 bases). Germline V gene data show CDR1 as KGHDR and CDR2 as SFDVKD. This CDR3 region has 13 residues. V lost 8 bases and J lost 9, with 16 bases in between. The CDR3 nucleotides are TGTGCCACCAATGCGGTAGTGAGCGGTGAGCAGTTCTTC. Protein sequence: CATNAVVSGEQFF.

Comment on this clonotype: Relative to the germline gene, one junction end is altered; a read error may explain this. The chain employs TRBV11-2 and TRBJ2-1, with 7 bases fitting TRBD1. Germline-derived CDR1 and CDR2 are SGHAT and FQNNGV. The CDR3 is 14 residues long. This CDR3 reads CASSLETGLVDQFF. In DNA form, the CDR3 reads TGTGCCAGTAGCTTAGAGACAGGGTTGGTTGACCAGTTCTTC. The full variable domain, completed using reference TRBV11-2 and TRBJ2-1, is EAGVAQSPRYKIIEKRQSVAFWCNPISGHATLYWYQQILGQGPKLLIQFQNNGVVDDSQLPKDRFSAERLKGVDSTLKIQPAKLEDSAVYLCASSLETGLVDQFFGPGTRLTVL.

The chain carries TRBV4-2 and TRBJ2-2; D perhaps matches TRBD1 (7 bases). Germline-derived CDR1 and CDR2 are LGHNA and YNFKEQ. The CDR3 sequence is 16 residues long. Trimming pared 4 bases from V and 5 bases from J, leaving 17 bases between. The CDR3 sequence is CASSPYGTAGTGELFF. The CDR3 DNA is TGTGCCAGCAGCCCTTATGGGACAGCGGGTACCGGGGAGCTGTTTTTT.

This clonotype was counted only a few times. This may stem from a read error, because a much larger clone lies one nucleotide away. The chain employs TRBV6-5 and TRBJ1-6; D unclear. CDR1 is MNHEY and CDR2 is SVGAGI in the germline V gene. The CDR3 contains 16 residues. CDR3 in amino acids: CASSQKISGYNSPFHF. Written as DNA, the CDR3 is TGTGCCAGCAGTCAAAAAATCTCGGGCTATAATTCACCCTTCCACTTT.

As regards this clonotype: A junction boundary mismatches the germline segment, possibly from a read error. CDR3 bases: TGTGCCAGCAGGGTAACGGGAGTAACTGAGCTGTTCTTC. This translates into CASRVTGVTELFF. V is TRBV11-1 and J is TRBJ2-1; maybe TRBD2 (6 bases). The CDR3 is made up of 13 amino acids. CDR1 is SGHAT, CDR2 FQDESV, per germline (reference sequence).

The V call is TRBV10-2, the J call TRBJ2-1; D uncertain. The assigned J gene may be wrong: the sequence end matches TRBJ2-7 better. The length of the CDR3 is 13 residues. CDR1 and CDR2 (germline): WSHSY, SAAADI. The CDR3 sequence: CASCETGHGVQYF. CDR3 coding DNA: TGCGCCAGCTGCGAGACTGGCCATGGTGTGCAGTACTTC.

Comment on this clonotype: The junction and the germline gene differ at one end; a read error may be behind it. The genes are TRBV6-5 and TRBJ2-1, with D possibly being TRBD1 (6 bases). Germline V CDR1 and CDR2: MNHEY, SVGAGI. This CDR3 spans 16 amino acids. Here the CDR3 DNA reads TGTGCCAGTTACTCGATCTGGGGACAAGCGGACAAGGAGCAGTTCTTC. This translates into CASYSIWGQADKEQFF.

On this clonotype: Its ends do not fully match the called genes, so a read error is possible. The chain has TRBV12-3 or TRBV12-4 and TRBJ2-1; D perhaps matches TRBD2 (5 bases). The CDR3 has 16 amino acids. Here the CDR3 reads CASSLVTRYGENEQFF. DNA of the CDR3: TGTGCAAGCAGTTTAGTAACCCGGTATGGGGAGAATGAGCAGTTCTTC.

As regards this clonotype: The junction shows a germline mismatch at one end, possibly a read error. The V and J genes are TRBV4-1 and TRBJ1-1; no clear D gene. The CDR3 length is 15 residues. Germline V gene sequence: CDR1 MGHRA, CDR2 YSYEKL. The CDR3 coding sequence is TGCGCCGGCAGCCAAGTTCCAGGTCGTAGCACTGAAGCTTTCTTT. It yields the protein CAGSQVPGRSTEAFF.

Notes on this clonotype: One end of the junction varies from germline; a read error may be responsible. V usage is TRBV4-2 and J usage is TRBJ2-5; D is unclear. This CDR3 is built from 14 residues. Looked up from germline, CDR1 is LGHNA and CDR2 is YNFKEQ. DNA of the CDR3: TGTGCCAGCAGCCACGAGAGCAGGCAAGAGACTCAGTACTTC. It translates to CASSHESRQETQYF.

The V call is TRBV12-3 or TRBV12-4, the J call TRBJ1-1; the D is unclear. The CDR3 sequence is 11 residues long. Between the trimmed V and J ends, which lost 5 bases and 14 bases, there was a span of 15 bases. CDR3 amino acids: CASSHGGEAFF. In DNA, the CDR3 is TGTGCCAGCAGTCATGGAGGTGAGGCCTTCTTT.

Turning to this clonotype: The conserved phenylalanine or tryptophan normally closing the CDR3 is absent here, so this likely arose from a read error. The chain links TRBV20-1 to TRBJ2-5; 9 bases align to TRBD2. Germline V lookup: CDR1 DFQATT, CDR2 SNEGSKA (reference sequence). The CDR3 totals 16 residues. The V gene end was trimmed by 5 bases and the J gene end by 1 base; junction bases not matched to a gene: 11. CDR3 residues: CSAETGTSRGQETQYS. The CDR3 nucleotides are TGCAGTGCTGAAACCGGGACTAGCAGGGGCCAAGAGACCCAGTACTCC.

This clonotype was counted ten times or more. The chain links TRBV20-1 to TRBJ2-1, with D hard to call. V was clipped by 5 bases and J by 8 bases, with 10 bases between them. The germline V gene encodes CDR1 DFQATT and CDR2 SNEGSKA (reference sequence). This CDR3 is 11 amino acids long. CDR3 sequence reads: CSASPSYEQFF. The DNA for the CDR3 is TGCAGTGCTTCCCCTTCTTATGAGCAGTTCTTC.